The source of this T cell receptor (beta chain) is a study of cytomegalovirus exposure and HLA in healthy donors. CDR1 and CDR2 from the germline V gene are MNHNS and SASEGT. Losses at the gene ends were 6 bases for V and 5 bases for J; bases not matched to a gene: 11. The CDR3 covers 15 residues. The PCR employed 60 Vbeta primers together with 13 Jbeta primers. The assay was immunoSEQ multiplex PCR, and TCRdb's table has in-frame clones only and misses some. The table lists 110,000 to 150,000 clones, about 71% of them singletons. The chain uses TRBV6-1 and TRBJ1-1, with TRBD1 matching 8 bases. Sequenced material: PBMCs. This TCR derives from a woman aged 60-75 years in good health and CMV-seropositive. The CDR3, as DNA: TGTGCCAGCAGGTCCCAAGACAGGGGAAGGACTGAAGCTTTCTTT. It encodes CASRSQDRGRTEAFF.